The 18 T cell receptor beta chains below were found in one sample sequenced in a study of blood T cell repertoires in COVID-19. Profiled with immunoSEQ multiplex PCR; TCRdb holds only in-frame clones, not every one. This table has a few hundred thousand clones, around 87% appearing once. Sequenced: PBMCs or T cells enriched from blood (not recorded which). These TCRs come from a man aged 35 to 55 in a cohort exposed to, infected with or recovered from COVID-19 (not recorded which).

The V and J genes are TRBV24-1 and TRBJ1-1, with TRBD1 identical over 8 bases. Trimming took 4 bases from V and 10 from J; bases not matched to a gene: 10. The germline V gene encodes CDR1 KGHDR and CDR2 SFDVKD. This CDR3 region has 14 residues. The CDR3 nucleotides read TGTGCCACCAGTGACCAGGGGACCGGGACAGGAGCTTTCTTT. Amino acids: CATSDQGTGTGAFF.

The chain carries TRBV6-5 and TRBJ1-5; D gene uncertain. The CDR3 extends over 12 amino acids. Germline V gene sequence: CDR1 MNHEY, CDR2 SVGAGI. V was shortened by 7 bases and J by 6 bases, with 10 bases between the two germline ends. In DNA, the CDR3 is TGTGCCAGCACCCACCCGGGTCAGCCCCAGCATTTT. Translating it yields CASTHPGQPQHF.

The CDR3 reads CASSLRNPFRENTEAFF. CDR3 bases: TGTGCCAGCAGCTTACGTAATCCTTTCAGGGAGAACACTGAAGCTTTCTTT. The V gene is TRBV13, the J gene TRBJ1-1, with a possible D match to TRBD1 (5 bases). The germline gives CDR1 PRHDT, CDR2 FYEKMQ (reference sequence). The germline V and J ends were trimmed by 2 bases and 1 base, with 17 bases remaining between them. The CDR3 sequence is 17 residues long.

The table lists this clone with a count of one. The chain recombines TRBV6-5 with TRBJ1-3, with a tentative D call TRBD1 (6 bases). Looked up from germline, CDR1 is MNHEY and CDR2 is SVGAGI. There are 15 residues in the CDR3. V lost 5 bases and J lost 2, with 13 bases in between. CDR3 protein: CASSTGYFTGNTIYF. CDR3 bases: TGTGCCAGCAGTACAGGGTATTTCACTGGAAACACCATATATTTT.

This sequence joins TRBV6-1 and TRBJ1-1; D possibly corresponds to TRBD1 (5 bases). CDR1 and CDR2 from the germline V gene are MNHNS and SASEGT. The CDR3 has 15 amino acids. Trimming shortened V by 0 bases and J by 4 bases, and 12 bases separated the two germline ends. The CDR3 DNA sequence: TGTGCCAGCAGTGAAGCCGGGAGAAGGGGCACTGAAGCTTTCTTT. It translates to CASSEAGRRGTEAFF.

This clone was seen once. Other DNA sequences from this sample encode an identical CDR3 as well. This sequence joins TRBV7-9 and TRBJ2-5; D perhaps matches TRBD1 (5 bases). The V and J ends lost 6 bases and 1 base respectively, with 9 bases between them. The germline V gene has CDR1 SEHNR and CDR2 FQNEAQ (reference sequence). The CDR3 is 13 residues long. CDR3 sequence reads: CASSPDTQETQYF. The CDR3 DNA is TGTGCCAGCAGTCCGGACACCCAAGAGACCCAGTACTTC.

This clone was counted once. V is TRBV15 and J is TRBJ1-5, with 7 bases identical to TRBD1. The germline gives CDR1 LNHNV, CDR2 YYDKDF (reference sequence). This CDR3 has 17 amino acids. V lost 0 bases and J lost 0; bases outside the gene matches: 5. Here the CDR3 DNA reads TGTGCCACCAGCAGAGATCCCAGGGGGAATAGCAATCAGCCCCAGCATTTT. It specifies CATSRDPRGNSNQPQHF.

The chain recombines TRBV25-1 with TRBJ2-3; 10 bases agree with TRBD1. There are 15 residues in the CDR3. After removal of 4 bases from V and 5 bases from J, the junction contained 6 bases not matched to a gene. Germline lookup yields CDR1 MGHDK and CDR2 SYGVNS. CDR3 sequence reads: CASSGGTGVIDTQYF. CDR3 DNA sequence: TGTGCCAGCAGTGGAGGGACAGGGGTAATAGATACGCAGTATTTT.

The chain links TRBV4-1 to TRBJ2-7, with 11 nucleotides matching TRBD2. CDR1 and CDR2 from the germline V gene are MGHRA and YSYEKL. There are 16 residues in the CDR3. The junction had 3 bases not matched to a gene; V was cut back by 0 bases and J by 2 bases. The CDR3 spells CASSQDQLAGAYEQYF. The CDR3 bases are TGCGCCAGCAGCCAAGATCAACTAGCGGGAGCCTACGAGCAGTACTTC.

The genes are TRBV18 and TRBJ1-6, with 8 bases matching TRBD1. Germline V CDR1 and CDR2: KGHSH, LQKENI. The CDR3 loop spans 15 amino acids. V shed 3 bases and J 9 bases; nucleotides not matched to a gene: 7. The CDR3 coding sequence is TGTGCCAGCTCACCTATGGACAGGGACGGTTCACCCCTCCACTTT. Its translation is CASSPMDRDGSPLHF.

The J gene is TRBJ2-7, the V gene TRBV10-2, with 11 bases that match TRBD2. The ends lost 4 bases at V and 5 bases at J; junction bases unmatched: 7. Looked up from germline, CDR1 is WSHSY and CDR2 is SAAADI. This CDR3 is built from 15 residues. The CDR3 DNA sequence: TGCGCCAGCAGTGTAGGACTAGCGGGTCTTGACGAGCAGTACTTC. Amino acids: CASSVGLAGLDEQYF.

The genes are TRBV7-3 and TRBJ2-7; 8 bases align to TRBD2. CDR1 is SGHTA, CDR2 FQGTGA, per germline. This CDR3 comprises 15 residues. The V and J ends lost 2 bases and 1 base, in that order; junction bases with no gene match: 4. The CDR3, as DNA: TGTGCCAGCAGCTTATTCAGCGGGAGTTCCTACGAGCAGTACTTC. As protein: CASSLFSGSSYEQYF.

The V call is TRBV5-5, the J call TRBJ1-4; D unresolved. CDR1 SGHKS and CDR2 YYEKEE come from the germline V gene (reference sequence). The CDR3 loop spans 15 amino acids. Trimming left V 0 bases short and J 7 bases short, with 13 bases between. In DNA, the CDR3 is TGTGCCAGCAGCTTGGATGGACTCACGGGTGAAAAACTGTTTTTT. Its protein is CASSLDGLTGEKLFF.

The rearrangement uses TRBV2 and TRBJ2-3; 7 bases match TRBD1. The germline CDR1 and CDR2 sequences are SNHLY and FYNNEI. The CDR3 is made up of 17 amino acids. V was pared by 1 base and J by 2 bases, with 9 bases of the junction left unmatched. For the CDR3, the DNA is TGTGCCAGCAGTGAAGAAGGACAGGCAAGGTTCACAGATACGCAGTATTTT. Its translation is CASSEEGQARFTDTQYF.

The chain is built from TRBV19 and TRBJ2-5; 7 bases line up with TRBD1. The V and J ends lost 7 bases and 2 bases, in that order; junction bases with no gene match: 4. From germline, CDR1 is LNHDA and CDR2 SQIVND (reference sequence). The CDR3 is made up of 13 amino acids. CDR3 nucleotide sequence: TGTGCCAGTAATTCACAGGGGCAAGAGACCCAGTACTTC. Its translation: CASNSQGQETQYF.

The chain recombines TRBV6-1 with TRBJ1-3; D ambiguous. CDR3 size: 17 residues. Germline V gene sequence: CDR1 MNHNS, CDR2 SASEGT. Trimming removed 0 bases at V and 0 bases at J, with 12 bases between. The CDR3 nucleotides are TGTGCCAGCAGTGAAGCTCATGGAGGAAGCTCTGGAAACACCATATATTTT. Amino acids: CASSEAHGGSSGNTIYF.

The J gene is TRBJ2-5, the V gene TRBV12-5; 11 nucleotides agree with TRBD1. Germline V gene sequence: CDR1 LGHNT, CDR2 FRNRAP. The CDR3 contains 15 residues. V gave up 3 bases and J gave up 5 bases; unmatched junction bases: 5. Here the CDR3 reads CASGFGTGGVETQYF. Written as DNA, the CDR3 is TGTGCTAGTGGTTTTGGGACAGGGGGAGTGGAGACCCAGTACTTC.

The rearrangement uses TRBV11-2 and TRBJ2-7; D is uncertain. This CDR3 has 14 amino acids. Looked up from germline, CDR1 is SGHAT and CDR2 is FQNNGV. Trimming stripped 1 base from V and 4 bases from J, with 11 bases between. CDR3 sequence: CASSLGAYEYEQYF. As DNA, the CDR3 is TGTGCCAGCAGCTTAGGAGCCTACGAGTACGAGCAGTACTTC.